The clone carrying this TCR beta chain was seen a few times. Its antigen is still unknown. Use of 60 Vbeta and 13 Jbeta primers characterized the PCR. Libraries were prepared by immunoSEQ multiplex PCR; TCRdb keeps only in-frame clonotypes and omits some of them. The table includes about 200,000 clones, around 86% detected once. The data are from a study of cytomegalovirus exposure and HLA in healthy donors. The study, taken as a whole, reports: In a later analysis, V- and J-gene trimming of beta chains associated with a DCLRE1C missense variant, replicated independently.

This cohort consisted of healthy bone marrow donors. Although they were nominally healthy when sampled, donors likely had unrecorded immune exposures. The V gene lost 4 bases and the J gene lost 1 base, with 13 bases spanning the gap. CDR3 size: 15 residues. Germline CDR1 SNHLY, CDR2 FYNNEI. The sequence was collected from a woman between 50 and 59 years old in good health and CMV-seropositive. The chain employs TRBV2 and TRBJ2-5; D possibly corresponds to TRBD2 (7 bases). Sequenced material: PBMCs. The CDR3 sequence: CASSVGRGSQETQYF. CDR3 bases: TGTGCCAGCAGTGTGGGGAGGGGGTCCCAAGAGACCCAGTACTTC.